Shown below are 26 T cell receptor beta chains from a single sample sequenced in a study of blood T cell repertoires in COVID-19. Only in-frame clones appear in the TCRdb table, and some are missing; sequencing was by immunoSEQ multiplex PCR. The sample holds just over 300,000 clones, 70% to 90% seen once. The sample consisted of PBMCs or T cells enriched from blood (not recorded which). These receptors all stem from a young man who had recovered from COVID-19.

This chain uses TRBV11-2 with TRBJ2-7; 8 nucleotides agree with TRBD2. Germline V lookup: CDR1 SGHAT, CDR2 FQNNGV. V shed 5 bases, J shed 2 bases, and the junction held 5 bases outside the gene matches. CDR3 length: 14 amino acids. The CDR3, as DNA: TGTGCCAGCAGCCCAGTAGCGGGGCCCTACGAGCAGTACTTC. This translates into CASSPVAGPYEQYF.

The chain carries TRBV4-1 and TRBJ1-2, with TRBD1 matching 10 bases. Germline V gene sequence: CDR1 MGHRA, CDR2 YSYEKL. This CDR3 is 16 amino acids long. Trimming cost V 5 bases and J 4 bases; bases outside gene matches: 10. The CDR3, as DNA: TGCGCCAGCAGCTACGAACCGGGACAGGGGCCCTATGGCTACACCTTC. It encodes CASSYEPGQGPYGYTF.

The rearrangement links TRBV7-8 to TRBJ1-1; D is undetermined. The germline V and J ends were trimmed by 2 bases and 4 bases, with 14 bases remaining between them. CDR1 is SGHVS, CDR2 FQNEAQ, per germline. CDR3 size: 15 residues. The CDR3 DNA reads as TGTGCCAGCAGCTTACCGAGGTATGGAGGCACTGAAGCTTTCTTT. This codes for CASSLPRYGGTEAFF.

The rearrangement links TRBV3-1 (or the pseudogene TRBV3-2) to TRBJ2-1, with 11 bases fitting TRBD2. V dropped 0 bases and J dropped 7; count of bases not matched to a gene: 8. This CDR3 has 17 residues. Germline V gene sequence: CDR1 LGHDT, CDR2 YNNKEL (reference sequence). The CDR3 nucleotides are TGTGCCAGCAGCCAAGAGGTTAGCGGGGGGGCAGTTAATGAGCAGTTCTTC. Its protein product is CASSQEVSGGAVNEQFF.

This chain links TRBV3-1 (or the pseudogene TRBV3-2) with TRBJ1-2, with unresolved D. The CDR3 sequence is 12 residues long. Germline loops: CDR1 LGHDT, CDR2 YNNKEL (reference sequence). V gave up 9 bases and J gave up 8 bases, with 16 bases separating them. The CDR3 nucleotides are TGTGCCAGTACGGGATATGGGAGAGGCTACACCTTC. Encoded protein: CASTGYGRGYTF.

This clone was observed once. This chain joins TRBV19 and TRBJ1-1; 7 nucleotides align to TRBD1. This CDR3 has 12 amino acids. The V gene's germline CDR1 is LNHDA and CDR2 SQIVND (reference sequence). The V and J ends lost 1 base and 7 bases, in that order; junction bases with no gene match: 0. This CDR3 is CASSIGQGEAFF. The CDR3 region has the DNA TGTGCCAGTAGTATAGGACAGGGTGAAGCTTTCTTT.

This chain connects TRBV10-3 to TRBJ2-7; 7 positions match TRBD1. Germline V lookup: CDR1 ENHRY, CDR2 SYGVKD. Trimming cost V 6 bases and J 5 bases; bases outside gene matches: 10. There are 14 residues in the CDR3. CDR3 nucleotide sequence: TGTGCCATCAGCGGTAGACAGGGAAAAGACGAGCAGTACTTC. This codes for CAISGRQGKDEQYF.

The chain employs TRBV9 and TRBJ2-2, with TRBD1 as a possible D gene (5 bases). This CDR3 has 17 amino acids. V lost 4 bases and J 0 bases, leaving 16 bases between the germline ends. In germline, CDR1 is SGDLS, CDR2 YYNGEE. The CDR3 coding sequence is TGTGCCAGCAGCTTAACACAGGTTTCCGCGAACACCGGGGAGCTGTTTTTT. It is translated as CASSLTQVSANTGELFF.

Here the CDR3 reads CASKPTGGIDTQYF. CDR3 DNA sequence: TGCGCCAGCAAACCGACAGGGGGCATAGATACGCAGTATTTT. V usage is TRBV10-2 and J usage is TRBJ2-3, with 10 bases identical to TRBD1. The germline V gene encodes CDR1 WSHSY and CDR2 SAAADI. The trim removed 7 bases at V and 5 bases at J, leaving 6 bases unmatched. This CDR3 is 14 amino acids long.

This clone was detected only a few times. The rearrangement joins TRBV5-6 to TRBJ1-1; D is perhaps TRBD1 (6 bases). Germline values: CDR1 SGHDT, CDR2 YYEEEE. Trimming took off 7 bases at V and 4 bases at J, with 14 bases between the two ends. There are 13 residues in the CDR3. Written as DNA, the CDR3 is TGTGCCAGCGCCCTGACAGGAACCACTGAAGCTTTCTTT. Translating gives CASALTGTTEAFF.

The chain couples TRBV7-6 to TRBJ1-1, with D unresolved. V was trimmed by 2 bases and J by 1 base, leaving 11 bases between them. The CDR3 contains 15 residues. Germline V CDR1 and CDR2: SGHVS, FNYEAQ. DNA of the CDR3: TGTGCCAGCAGCTTACTTCCCGGTTCGAACACTGAAGCTTTCTTT. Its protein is CASSLLPGSNTEAFF.

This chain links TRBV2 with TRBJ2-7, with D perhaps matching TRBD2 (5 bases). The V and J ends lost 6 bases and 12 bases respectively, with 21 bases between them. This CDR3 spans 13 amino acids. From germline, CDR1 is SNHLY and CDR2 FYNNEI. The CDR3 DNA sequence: TGTGCCAGCAGGTGGTTCGAGGGCCAGAGTTTGTACTTC. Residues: CASRWFEGQSLYF.

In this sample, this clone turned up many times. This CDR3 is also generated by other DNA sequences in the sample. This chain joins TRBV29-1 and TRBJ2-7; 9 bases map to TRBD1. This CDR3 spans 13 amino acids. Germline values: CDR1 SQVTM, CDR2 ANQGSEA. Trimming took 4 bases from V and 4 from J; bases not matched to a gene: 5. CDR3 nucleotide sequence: TGCAGCGTTGCGGAGGACAGGGGTTACGAGCAGTACTTC. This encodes CSVAEDRGYEQYF.

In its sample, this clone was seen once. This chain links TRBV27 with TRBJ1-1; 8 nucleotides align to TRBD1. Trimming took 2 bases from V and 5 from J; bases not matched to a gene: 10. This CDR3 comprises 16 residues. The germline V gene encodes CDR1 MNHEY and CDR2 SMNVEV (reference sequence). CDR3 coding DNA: TGTGCCAGCAGTTTAGAAACAGGGGGGAAAAGGACTGAAGCTTTCTTT. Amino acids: CASSLETGGKRTEAFF.

CDR3 sequence: CSASGGDEKLFF. CDR3 coding DNA: TGCAGCGCCTCGGGGGGGGATGAAAAACTGTTTTTT. The chain joins TRBV29-1 to TRBJ1-4; possible D gene TRBD1, 5 bases. There are 12 residues in the CDR3. V shed 7 bases and J shed 6 bases, with 12 bases lying between them. Germline V gene data show CDR1 as SQVTM and CDR2 as ANQGSEA.

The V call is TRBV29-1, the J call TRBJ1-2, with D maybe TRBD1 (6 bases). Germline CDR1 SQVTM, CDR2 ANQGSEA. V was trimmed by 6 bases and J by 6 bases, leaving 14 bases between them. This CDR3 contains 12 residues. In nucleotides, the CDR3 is TGCAGCGTCGGCGAAGGGGGTAATGGCTACACCTTC. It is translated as CSVGEGGNGYTF.

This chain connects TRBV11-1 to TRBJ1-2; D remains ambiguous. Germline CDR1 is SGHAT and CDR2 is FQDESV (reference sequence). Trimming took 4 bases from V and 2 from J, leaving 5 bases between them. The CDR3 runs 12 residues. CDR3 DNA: TGTGCCAGCAGCTGGCAGAACTATGGCTACACCTTC. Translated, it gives CASSWQNYGYTF.

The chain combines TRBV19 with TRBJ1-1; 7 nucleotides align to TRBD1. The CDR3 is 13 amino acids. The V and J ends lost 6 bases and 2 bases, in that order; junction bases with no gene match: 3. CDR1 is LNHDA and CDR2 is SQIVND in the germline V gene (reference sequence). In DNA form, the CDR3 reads TGTGCCAGTAGACGACAGGGCAACACTGAAGCTTTCTTT. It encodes CASRRQGNTEAFF.

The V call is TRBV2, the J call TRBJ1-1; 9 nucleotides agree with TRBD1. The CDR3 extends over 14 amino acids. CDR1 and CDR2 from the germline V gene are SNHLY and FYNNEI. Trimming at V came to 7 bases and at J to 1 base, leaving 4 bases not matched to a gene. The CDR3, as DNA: TGTGCCAGCATGGGACAGGGAGGGAACACTGAAGCTTTCTTT. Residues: CASMGQGGNTEAFF.

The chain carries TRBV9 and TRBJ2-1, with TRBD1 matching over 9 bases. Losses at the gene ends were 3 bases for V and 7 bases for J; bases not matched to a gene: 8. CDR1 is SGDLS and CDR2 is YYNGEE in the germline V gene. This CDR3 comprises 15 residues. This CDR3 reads CASSGRTGVGNEQFF. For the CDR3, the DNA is TGTGCCAGCAGCGGAAGGACAGGGGTTGGGAATGAGCAGTTCTTC.

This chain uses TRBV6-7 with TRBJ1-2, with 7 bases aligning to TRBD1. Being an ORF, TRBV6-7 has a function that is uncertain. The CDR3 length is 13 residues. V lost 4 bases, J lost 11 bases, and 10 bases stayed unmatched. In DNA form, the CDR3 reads TGTGCCAGCAGTTCCACAGGGGCAGGAGGATACACCTTC. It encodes CASSSTGAGGYTF.

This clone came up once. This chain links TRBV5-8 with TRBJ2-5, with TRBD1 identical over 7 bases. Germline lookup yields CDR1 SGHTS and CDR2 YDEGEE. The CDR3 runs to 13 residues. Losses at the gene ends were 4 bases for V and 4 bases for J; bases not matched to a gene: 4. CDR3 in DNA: TGTGCCAGCAGCCGGAACAGGGGAGAGACCCAGTACTTC. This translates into CASSRNRGETQYF.

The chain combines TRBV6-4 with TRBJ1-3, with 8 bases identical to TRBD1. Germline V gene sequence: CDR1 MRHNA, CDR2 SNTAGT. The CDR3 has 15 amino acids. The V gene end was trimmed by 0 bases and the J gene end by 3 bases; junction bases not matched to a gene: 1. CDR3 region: CASSDSDRGGNTIYF. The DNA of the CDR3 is TGTGCCAGCAGTGACTCAGACAGGGGTGGAAACACCATATATTTT.

CDR3 DNA: TGCGCCAGCAGCTTGAGCAGGGGGCCTTGGGGGAACTATGGCTACACCTTC. Translating gives CASSLSRGPWGNYGYTF. V and J are TRBV5-1 and TRBJ1-2; 8 bases align to TRBD1. V dropped 1 base and J dropped 2; count of bases not matched to a gene: 10. Germline loops: CDR1 SGHRS, CDR2 YFSETQ. The CDR3 covers 17 residues.

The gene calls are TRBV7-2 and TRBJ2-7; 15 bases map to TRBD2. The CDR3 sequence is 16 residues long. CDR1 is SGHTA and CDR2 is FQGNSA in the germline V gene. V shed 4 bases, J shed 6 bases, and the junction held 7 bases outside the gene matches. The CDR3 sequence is CASSSRLGLAGGEQYF. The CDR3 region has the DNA TGTGCCAGCAGCTCACGGCTGGGACTAGCGGGGGGCGAGCAGTACTTC.

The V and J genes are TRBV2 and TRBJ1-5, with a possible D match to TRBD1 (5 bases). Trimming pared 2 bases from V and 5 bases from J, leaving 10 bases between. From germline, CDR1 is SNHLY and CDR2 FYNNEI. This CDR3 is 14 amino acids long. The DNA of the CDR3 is TGTGCCAGCAGTGAATACGGAGGGGATCAGCCCCAGCATTTT. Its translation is CASSEYGGDQPQHF.